This T cell receptor (beta chain) stems from a study of blood T cell repertoires in COVID-19. Whole-study context: There were acute and convalescent COVID-19 samples, and they came from the United States, Italy and Spain. The cDNA or gDNA used as material had been derived from T cells, B-cell-depleted T cells, or PBMCs.

In the source study's methods: Reference gene primer amplification gave estimated nucleated cell counts. Sequencing was performed with immunoSEQ multiplex PCR; in TCRdb, only in-frame clones are kept and a portion is missing. That table supplies the V and J calls and clone size; D and trimming were determined from the DNA. In the table there are about 130,000 clones, just over 75% of which are singletons. The V gene lost 1 base and the J gene lost 2 bases, with 5 bases spanning the gap. The CDR3 totals 13 residues. The V gene's germline CDR1 is SGHDN and CDR2 FVKESK. This clone was recorded at least ten times.

V usage is TRBV14 and J usage is TRBJ1-2; D is ambiguous. Source material: peripheral blood. The origin of this receptor is a human donor in a cohort sampled during active COVID-19. In nucleotides, the CDR3 is TGTGCCAGCAGCCAAGCCAGGAACTATGGCTACACCTTC. This translates into CASSQARNYGYTF.